This T cell receptor beta chain was recorded in a study of response to subunit inactivated influenza vaccine. Trimming removed 5 bases at V and 7 bases at J, with 12 bases between. This CDR3 has 13 residues. TCRdb reprocessed the RT-PCR reads via MiXCR and lists one record per CDR3 protein. The profile shows 710,000 or so distinct CDR3 sequences, approximately 14% of them singletons. Study-wide results and limits: It was the authors' suggestion that each seasonal influenza vaccination recruits few new T cells.

This clonotype occurred a few times. Antigen specificity is unknown. The sample in question was PBMCs from blood, obtained 12 days after vaccination. The clonotype was recovered from a man aged 50 to 60 who received an inactivated influenza vaccine. The rearrangement joins TRBV12-3 or TRBV12-4 to TRBJ1-3; D possibly corresponds to TRBD1 (5 bases). CDR3 sequence: CASSVRVPNTIYF. The CDR3 DNA reads as TGTGCCAGCAGTGTCAGGGTGCCGAACACCATATATTTT.